These 8 T cell receptor beta chains were all obtained from the same sample, sequenced in a study of T cell responses to AZD1222 COVID-19 vaccine. Generated by immunoSEQ multiplex PCR, the TCRdb table keeps only in-frame clones and is missing some. The data contain around 190,000 clones, 85% to 95% of them singletons. This material consisted of peripheral blood, taken on day 0 of AZD1222 vaccination. These receptors were collected from an adult in good health.

V and J are TRBV4-2 and TRBJ1-3; perhaps TRBD1 as D (6 bases). With 4 bases removed from V and 6 bases from J, the gap between germline ends came to 13 bases. The CDR3 has 14 amino acids. Germline loops: CDR1 LGHNA, CDR2 YNFKEQ. The CDR3: CASSPGWTANTIYF. In nucleotides, the CDR3 is TGTGCCAGCAGCCCAGGTTGGACAGCAAACACCATATATTTT.

The rearrangement uses TRBV6-5 and TRBJ2-5, with a weak D call TRBD1 (5 bases). Deletions cut 6 bases from V and 0 bases from J, with 8 bases between. The CDR3 extends over 13 amino acids. The V gene's germline CDR1 is MNHEY and CDR2 SVGAGI. CDR3 bases: TGTGCCAGCAGACAGGAGTACCAAGAGACCCAGTACTTC. It encodes CASRQEYQETQYF.

The chain employs TRBV6-6 and TRBJ1-5; D possibly corresponds to TRBD1 (6 bases). Germline CDR1 MNHNY, CDR2 SVGAGI (reference sequence). The V gene lost 4 bases and the J gene lost 1 base, with 8 bases spanning the gap. The CDR3 runs to 14 residues. CDR3 nucleotides: TGTGCCAGCAGTTCCGACAGGAGCAATCAGCCCCAGCATTTT. The encoded protein is CASSSDRSNQPQHF.

The chain has TRBV6-5 and TRBJ2-2; weak D call: TRBD2 (5 bases). Germline V gene lookup returns CDR1 MNHEY and CDR2 SVGAGI. Trimming cost V 6 bases and J 5 bases, with 10 bases left between them. The CDR3 totals 13 residues. CDR3: CASRTTGTGELFF. For the CDR3, the DNA is TGTGCCAGCAGAACCACGGGGACCGGGGAGCTGTTTTTT.

The chain carries TRBV5-1 and TRBJ1-2; D is possibly TRBD1 (6 bases). The CDR3 has 13 amino acids. With 0 bases removed from V and 4 bases from J, the gap between germline ends came to 7 bases. Germline CDR1 is SGHRS and CDR2 is YFSETQ. CDR3 coding DNA: TGCGCCAGCAGCTTGGGAGGGGGCTATGGCTACACCTTC. Translating it yields CASSLGGGYGYTF.

This clone was counted a single time. The V and J genes are TRBV2 and TRBJ1-4; no clear D. This CDR3 has 12 amino acids. CDR1 SNHLY and CDR2 FYNNEI come from the germline V gene. V lost 6 bases and J 5 bases, leaving 7 bases between the germline ends. In DNA, the CDR3 is TGTGCCAGCAGGGCCCTCAATGAAAAACTGTTTTTT. This codes for CASRALNEKLFF.

CDR3 amino acids: CASSQAGAYNEQFF. Here the CDR3 DNA reads TGTGCCAGCAGCCAAGCGGGAGCGTACAATGAGCAGTTCTTC. V usage is TRBV14 and J usage is TRBJ2-1, with D perhaps TRBD2 (6 bases). V was clipped by 1 base and J by 4 bases, with 8 bases between them. Germline lookup yields CDR1 SGHDN and CDR2 FVKESK. The CDR3 extends over 14 amino acids. Combining the CDR3 with reference TRBV14 and TRBJ2-1 gives the whole variable domain EAGVTQFPSHSVIEKGQTVTLRCDPISGHDNLYWYRRVMGKEIKFLLHFVKESKQDESGMPNNRFLAERTGGTYSTLKVQPAELEDSGVYFCASSQAGAYNEQFFGPGTRLTVL.

The chain uses TRBV11-2 and TRBJ2-7; D ambiguous. V gave up 1 base and J gave up 2 bases, with 12 bases separating them. There are 15 residues in the CDR3. Germline V CDR1 and CDR2: SGHAT, FQNNGV. The CDR3 DNA reads as TGTGCCAGCAGCTTAGGTTTCCCATTGACCTACGAGCAGTACTTC. It encodes CASSLGFPLTYEQYF.